This TCR beta chain appears in the sequencing data of a study of cytomegalovirus exposure and HLA in healthy donors. To note about this clone: The antigen is undetermined.

PCR used 60 Vbeta primers and 13 Jbeta primers. The repertoire was sequenced with immunoSEQ multiplex PCR; TCRdb's copy has only in-frame clones and lacks some. Of some 60,000 clones listed, about 84% are singletons. Study results and limitations: A later analysis found that most CMV-associated TCR beta chains appeared HLA-restricted.

The CDR3 has 14 amino acids. The germline gives CDR1 SGHNT, CDR2 YENEEA. Trimming left V 5 bases short and J 7 bases short, with 12 bases between. The rearrangement joins TRBV11-3 to TRBJ1-6, with a weak D call TRBD1 (6 bases). Sequenced sample: PBMCs. This clonotype was obtained from a male donor in good health and CMV-seronegative. The CDR3 loop is CASSLDSVNSPLHF. The CDR3 nucleotides read TGTGCCAGCAGCCTGGACAGTGTCAATTCACCCCTCCACTTT.